Below are 18 T cell receptor beta chains sequenced from a single sample in a study of cytomegalovirus exposure and HLA in healthy donors. PCR involved 60 Vbeta and 13 Jbeta primers. Repertoires were generated with immunoSEQ multiplex PCR, while TCRdb's copy carries only in-frame clones and drops some. The sample holds about 130,000 clones, around 78% seen once. Material: PBMCs. These receptors were taken from a middle-aged man in good health and CMV-seronegative.

The CDR3 region has the DNA TGCGCCAGCAGCTTCTCCCTCGGGGAGATACCCCTCCACTTT. Protein sequence: CASSFSLGEIPLHF. This chain links TRBV5-1 with TRBJ1-6; D unclear. The CDR3 extends over 14 amino acids. CDR1 is SGHRS and CDR2 is YFSETQ in the germline V gene. V was shortened by 2 bases and J by 12 bases, with 15 bases between the two germline ends.

This clone was observed a few times. CDR3 bases: TGTGCCAGCAGTTACTCGACACAAGACTATGGCTACACCTTC. This encodes CASSYSTQDYGYTF. The V and J genes are TRBV6-5 and TRBJ1-2; no clear D gene. The germline CDR1 and CDR2 sequences are MNHEY and SVGAGI. The V end was cut by 0 bases, the J end by 3 bases, with 8 bases between. This CDR3 has 14 amino acids.

The V call is TRBV10-3, the J call TRBJ2-7, with 7 bases that match TRBD2. Per the germline V gene, CDR1 is ENHRY and CDR2 is SYGVKD. CDR3 length: 15 residues. V gave up 10 bases and J gave up 6 bases; unmatched junction bases: 18. The CDR3 nucleotides read TGTGCCACTTCCCCACAGCGGGGAACTTCCCCCGAGCAGTACTTC. This translates into CATSPQRGTSPEQYF.

Here the CDR3 DNA reads TGTGCCAGCAGCTTAGCTTCCAGGGAAGACGGCTACACCTTC. Protein product: CASSLASREDGYTF. The chain recombines TRBV11-3 with TRBJ1-2, with D possibly being TRBD1 (5 bases). Trimming removed 1 base at V and 8 bases at J, with 14 bases between. The CDR3 covers 14 residues. The germline V gene encodes CDR1 SGHNT and CDR2 YENEEA.

V usage is TRBV30 and J usage is TRBJ1-1, with D tentatively TRBD1 (6 bases). The CDR3 totals 12 residues. Per germline, CDR1 GTSNPN and CDR2 SVGIG (reference sequence). V was shortened by 6 bases and J by 0 bases, with 8 bases between the two germline ends. The CDR3 reads CACGQLNTEAFF. In DNA form, the CDR3 reads TGTGCCTGCGGACAGTTGAACACTGAAGCTTTCTTT.

The rearrangement links TRBV28 to TRBJ1-6; 9 nucleotides align to TRBD1. CDR1 MDHEN and CDR2 SYDVKM come from the germline V gene. With V trimmed by 5 bases and J by 7 bases, 9 bases remained unmatched. This CDR3 contains 16 residues. CDR3 coding DNA: TGTGCCAGCAGTATACCCATGGGGACAGGGAATTCACCCCTCCACTTT. This codes for CASSIPMGTGNSPLHF.

The genes are TRBV11-2 and TRBJ1-2; D is perhaps TRBD1 (6 bases). The CDR3 length is 13 residues. Germline V gives CDR1 SGHAT, CDR2 FQNNGV. Trimming cost V 5 bases and J 4 bases, with 11 bases left between them. The CDR3 region is CASSPGHAYGYTF. As DNA, the CDR3 is TGTGCCAGCAGCCCGGGACACGCCTATGGCTACACCTTC. Using reference TRBV11-2 and TRBJ1-2 for the parts outside the CDR3, the full variable domain is EAGVAQSPRYKIIEKRQSVAFWCNPISGHATLYWYQQILGQGPKLLIQFQNNGVVDDSQLPKDRFSAERLKGVDSTLKIQPAKLEDSAVYLCASSPGHAYGYTFGSGTRLTVV.

The genes are TRBV29-1 and TRBJ1-1; D ambiguous. The V end was cut by 4 bases, the J end by 3 bases, with 15 bases between. Germline CDR1 SQVTM, CDR2 ANQGSEA. CDR3 size: 14 residues. The CDR3 DNA is TGCAGCGTTGTCCCTAGCGGGGTTTACACTGAAGCTTTCTTT. As protein: CSVVPSGVYTEAFF. Full variable domain (missing parts from reference TRBV29-1 and TRBJ1-1): SAVISQKPSRDICQRGTSLTIQCQVDSQVTMMFWYRQQPGQSLTLIATANQGSEATYESGFVIDKFPISRPNLTFSTLTVSNMSPEDSSIYLCSVVPSGVYTEAFFGQGTRLTVV.

This clone occurred once. The chain uses TRBV4-1 and TRBJ2-3; D gene uncertain. Germline-derived CDR1 and CDR2 are MGHRA and YSYEKL. This CDR3 is 15 amino acids long. Trimming left V 2 bases short and J 0 bases short, with 9 bases between. The CDR3 loop is CASSQPGISTDTQYF. CDR3 DNA sequence: TGCGCCAGCAGCCAACCAGGTATTAGCACAGATACGCAGTATTTT.

This chain uses TRBV6-8 with TRBJ1-1; 10 nucleotides line up with TRBD1. The junction had 7 bases not matched to a gene; V was cut back by 2 bases and J by 4 bases. Germline CDR1 and CDR2: MNHGY and SAAAGT. This CDR3 has 16 residues. CDR3 in amino acids: CASSYPTGGQTTEAFF. DNA for the CDR3: TGTGCCAGCAGTTACCCGACAGGGGGCCAAACCACTGAAGCTTTCTTT.

The chain carries TRBV11-2 and TRBJ2-2; 8 nucleotides align to TRBD1. The CDR3 has 16 residues. With V trimmed by 5 bases and J by 5 bases, 10 bases remained unmatched. The V gene's germline CDR1 is SGHAT and CDR2 FQNNGV. The chain's CDR3 is CASSEIADRVTGELFF. CDR3 sequence (DNA): TGTGCCAGCAGCGAGATCGCGGACAGGGTTACCGGGGAGCTGTTTTTT.

The rearrangement uses TRBV9 and TRBJ2-3; 8 bases line up with TRBD2. The V segment lost 0 bases and the J segment 0 bases; nucleotides outside the gene matches: 3. The CDR3 runs 16 residues. Germline V gene sequence: CDR1 SGDLS, CDR2 YYNGEE. The CDR3 here is CASSVASGHSTDTQYF. In DNA form, the CDR3 reads TGTGCCAGCAGCGTAGCTAGCGGGCATAGCACAGATACGCAGTATTTT. Based on the CDR3 plus reference TRBV9 and TRBJ2-3, the full variable domain is DSGVTQTPKHLITATGQRVTLRCSPRSGDLSVYWYQQSLDQGLQFLIQYYNGEERAKGNILERFSAQQFPDLHSELNLSSLELGDSALYFCASSVASGHSTDTQYFGPGTRLTVL.

About this clone itself: The junction and the germline gene differ at one end; a read error may be behind it. The chain has TRBV6-5 and TRBJ2-7; 7 nucleotides match TRBD1. This CDR3 is 15 amino acids long. CDR1 is MNHEY and CDR2 is SVGAGI in the germline V gene. The CDR3 protein is CACSLQGTVKYEQYF. In DNA, the CDR3 is TGTGCCTGCAGTCTCCAGGGGACAGTTAAGTACGAGCAGTACTTC.

The CDR3 DNA reads as TGCGCCAGCAGCCAGGATAGCAATCAGCCCCAGCATTTT. This sequence encodes CASSQDSNQPQHF. The V call is TRBV5-1, the J call TRBJ1-5; D remains ambiguous. CDR1 SGHRS and CDR2 YFSETQ come from the germline V gene. This CDR3 contains 13 residues. Trimming cost V 4 bases and J 0 bases, with 5 bases left between them.

V is TRBV10-3 and J is TRBJ1-1; no clear D. The germline V and J ends were trimmed by 6 bases and 0 bases, with 8 bases remaining between them. This CDR3 spans 13 amino acids. Germline-derived CDR1 and CDR2 are ENHRY and SYGVKD. The CDR3 region is CAISQELNTEAFF. In nucleotides, the CDR3 is TGTGCCATCAGCCAGGAACTGAACACTGAAGCTTTCTTT.

The chain is built from TRBV29-1 and TRBJ1-2, with 7 bases matching TRBD1. The V gene's germline CDR1 is SQVTM and CDR2 ANQGSEA. V was pared by 4 bases and J by 4 bases, with 0 bases of the junction left unmatched. CDR3 size: 11 residues. In DNA, the CDR3 is TGCAGCGTTGCAGGGGGCTATGGCTACACCTTC. Its translation is CSVAGGYGYTF.

The V gene is TRBV7-2, the J gene TRBJ1-2, with D perhaps matching TRBD1 (5 bases). Looked up from germline, CDR1 is SGHTA and CDR2 is FQGNSA. The CDR3 sequence is 16 residues long. The ends were cut back, 5 bases at V and 4 bases at J, with 20 bases in the middle. CDR3 sequence reads: CASSPDGGRAPYGYTF. The CDR3, as DNA: TGTGCCAGCAGCCCCGACGGTGGCAGGGCCCCCTATGGCTACACCTTC.

This chain connects TRBV28 to TRBJ2-1, with D possibly matching TRBD2 (7 bases). Germline CDR1 is MDHEN and CDR2 is SYDVKM. V lost 2 bases and J lost 8, with 13 bases in between. The CDR3 is 14 amino acids. CDR3 region: CASSLPGGLDEQFF. The CDR3 DNA reads TGTGCCAGCAGTTTACCGGGGGGCCTCGATGAGCAGTTCTTC.